One sample yielded the 15 T cell receptor beta chains listed below, sequenced in a study of identical twins. Via MiXCR, TCRdb re-called the 5' RACE reads, giving one row per CDR3 protein. The repertoire holds approximately 590,000 distinct CDR3 sequences, 9% to 10% seen once, with approximately 3% in the top ten. The same sample was also studied in work on yellow fever vaccine responses in identical twins.

Sequencing used PBMCs. The receptors derive from a young woman in good health.

The chain links TRBV7-2 to TRBJ1-1, with D possibly matching TRBD1 (6 bases). V lost 5 bases and J 3 bases, leaving 13 bases between the germline ends. The CDR3 contains 14 residues. Per germline, CDR1 SGHTA and CDR2 FQGNSA. DNA for the CDR3: TGTGCCAGCAGCCTTACCACAGGGTACACTGAAGCTTTCTTT. This codes for CASSLTTGYTEAFF.

This clonotype was counted a few times. The V call is TRBV4-1, the J call TRBJ2-7; D remains ambiguous. Trimming removed 0 bases at V and 1 base at J, with 7 bases between. In germline, CDR1 is MGHRA, CDR2 YSYEKL. This CDR3 region has 14 residues. The CDR3 loop reads CASSQDSESYEQYF. The CDR3 DNA reads TGCGCCAGCAGCCAAGACTCAGAATCCTACGAGCAGTACTTC.

This clonotype has more than one count but fewer than ten. This rearrangement joins TRBV18 to TRBJ2-7; 9 nucleotides match TRBD1. The V segment lost 9 bases and the J segment 5 bases; nucleotides outside the gene matches: 8. Germline assignment: CDR1 KGHSH and CDR2 LQKENI. This CDR3 region has 13 residues. The chain's CDR3 is CASRTGEVHEQYF. CDR3 nucleotide sequence: TGTGCCAGTAGGACAGGGGAGGTGCACGAGCAGTACTTC.

This clonotype was seen a handful of times. This sequence joins TRBV15 and TRBJ2-1; TRBD2 agrees at 8 bases. The length of the CDR3 is 14 residues. With V trimmed by 6 bases and J by 6 bases, 7 bases remained unmatched. Germline-derived CDR1 and CDR2 are LNHNV and YYDKDF (reference sequence). CDR3 sequence: CATSIGTRGNEQFF. CDR3 nucleotides: TGTGCCACCAGTATAGGGACTAGAGGCAATGAGCAGTTCTTC.

This sequence joins TRBV2 and TRBJ1-6; D uncertain. Trimming pared 2 bases from V and 9 bases from J, leaving 11 bases between. Germline CDR1 SNHLY, CDR2 FYNNEI. The CDR3 extends over 14 amino acids. The CDR3: CASSENFPPSPLHF. CDR3 DNA sequence: TGTGCCAGCAGTGAAAACTTCCCCCCTTCACCCCTCCACTTT.

This clonotype has just a few counts. V and J are TRBV11-2 and TRBJ1-2; 8 bases map to TRBD1. The CDR3 is made up of 14 amino acids. Germline V gene data show CDR1 as SGHAT and CDR2 as FQNNGV. Germline trimming cut 1 base from V and 7 bases from J; bases unmatched to any gene: 5. The CDR3 bases are TGTGCCAGCAGCTTAGCATGGCAGGGGGCTGGCTACACCTTC. Its translation: CASSLAWQGAGYTF.

This clonotype was counted between two and nine times. This chain joins TRBV20-1 and TRBJ2-7; the D call may be TRBD1 or TRBD2 (5 bases each). The CDR3 runs to 13 residues. Trimming shortened V by 4 bases and J by 6 bases, and 16 bases separated the two germline ends. Germline V gene lookup returns CDR1 DFQATT and CDR2 SNEGSKA (reference sequence). Here the CDR3 DNA reads TGCAGTGCTATGAGGGACGAACCGGGCGAGCAGTACTTC. Its translation: CSAMRDEPGEQYF.

This clonotype was counted between two and nine times. The gene calls are TRBV4-1 and TRBJ2-7, with D unclear. Germline assignment: CDR1 MGHRA and CDR2 YSYEKL. V gave up 4 bases and J gave up 3 bases, with 13 bases separating them. The CDR3 extends over 14 amino acids. DNA for the CDR3: TGCGCCAGCAGCCGGGATAGAATGGGCTACGAGCAGTACTTC. Residues: CASSRDRMGYEQYF.

This clonotype was seen ten or more times. The V and J genes are TRBV20-1 and TRBJ2-4; the D is unclear. V lost 0 bases and J lost 3, with 6 bases in between. Germline CDR1 is DFQATT and CDR2 is SNEGSKA (reference sequence). The CDR3 has 13 amino acids. The CDR3: CSARDNSKNIQYF. The CDR3 DNA reads as TGCAGTGCTAGAGACAACAGCAAAAACATTCAGTACTTC.

This chain links TRBV20-1 with TRBJ2-7; D is possibly TRBD1 or TRBD2 (7 bases each). There are 15 residues in the CDR3. The germline V gene has CDR1 DFQATT and CDR2 SNEGSKA (reference sequence). With 2 bases removed from V and 4 bases from J, the gap between germline ends came to 18 bases. The CDR3 reads CSARYQGGANYEQYF. Here the CDR3 DNA reads TGCAGTGCTAGATATCAGGGGGGGGCGAATTACGAGCAGTACTTC.

This clonotype was seen only a few times. The chain carries TRBV13 and TRBJ2-1, with 8 nucleotides matching TRBD1. Germline values: CDR1 PRHDT, CDR2 FYEKMQ (reference sequence). The V and J ends lost 2 bases and 5 bases, in that order; junction bases with no gene match: 8. CDR3 length equals 16 residues. In nucleotides, the CDR3 is TGTGCCAGCAGCTTAAATTTTGGACAGGGAGACAATGAGCAGTTCTTC. Translation gives CASSLNFGQGDNEQFF.

The chain has TRBV5-1 and TRBJ2-3, with D perhaps matching TRBD1 (6 bases). Germline-derived CDR1 and CDR2 are SGHRS and YFSETQ. Trimming removed 2 bases from V and 3 bases from J, with 13 bases in between. This CDR3 has 15 residues. CDR3 in DNA: TGCGCCAGCAGCTTTGGGGGCACCTATACAGATACGCAGTATTTT. It codes for CASSFGGTYTDTQYF.

This clonotype was seen only a few times. The chain couples TRBV2 to TRBJ2-4, with 8 bases aligning to TRBD1. V was pared by 3 bases and J by 7 bases, with 5 bases of the junction left unmatched. Germline CDR1 is SNHLY and CDR2 is FYNNEI. The CDR3 has 14 residues. CDR3 protein: CASSDLTGANIQYF. The DNA for the CDR3 is TGTGCCAGCAGTGACCTGACAGGGGCGAACATTCAGTACTTC.

The chain recombines TRBV10-3 with TRBJ2-5; unclear D gene. The CDR3 runs 14 residues. Per germline, CDR1 ENHRY and CDR2 SYGVKD. The germline V and J ends were trimmed by 3 bases and 7 bases, with 15 bases remaining between them. The CDR3, as DNA: TGTGCCATCAGTGATTTGGGCCCTTCAGGGACCCAGTACTTC. Encoded protein: CAISDLGPSGTQYF.

There are many counts of this clonotype. CDR3 protein: CSAQEGGMNTEAFF. CDR3 nucleotide sequence: TGCAGTGCGCAGGAGGGAGGCATGAACACTGAAGCTTTCTTT. The chain has TRBV20-1 and TRBJ1-1; no clear D. Trimming stripped 6 bases from V and 0 bases from J, with 14 bases between. Looked up from germline, CDR1 is DFQATT and CDR2 is SNEGSKA (reference sequence). The CDR3 is 14 amino acids.